The TCR beta chain described here comes from a study of blood T cells in healthy people across ages. Study observations and caveats: Investigators treated diversity estimates from one million T cells as underestimates.

Trimming stripped 5 bases from V and 5 bases from J, with 14 bases between. From germline, CDR1 is MNHEY and CDR2 SMNVEV (reference sequence). The CDR3 extends over 14 amino acids. With a J-beta primer mix and a sample-barcoded 5' primer, a second PCR ran about 7 to 11 cycles. TCRdb redid the calling of the 5' RACE reads with MiXCR, one entry per CDR3 protein. This table has 1,500,000 or so distinct CDR3 sequences, approximately 59% appearing once. This clonotype was observed a handful of times. Its antigen remains unidentified. Isolation recovered at least 6.5 million PBMCs from every sample. The chain recombines TRBV27 with TRBJ2-3; D uncertain. The sequence was obtained from a man younger than 35 in good health. Sequencing was performed on blood. The CDR3: CASSKLQLVDTQYF. DNA for the CDR3: TGTGCCAGCAGTAAACTACAGTTGGTAGATACGCAGTATTTT.